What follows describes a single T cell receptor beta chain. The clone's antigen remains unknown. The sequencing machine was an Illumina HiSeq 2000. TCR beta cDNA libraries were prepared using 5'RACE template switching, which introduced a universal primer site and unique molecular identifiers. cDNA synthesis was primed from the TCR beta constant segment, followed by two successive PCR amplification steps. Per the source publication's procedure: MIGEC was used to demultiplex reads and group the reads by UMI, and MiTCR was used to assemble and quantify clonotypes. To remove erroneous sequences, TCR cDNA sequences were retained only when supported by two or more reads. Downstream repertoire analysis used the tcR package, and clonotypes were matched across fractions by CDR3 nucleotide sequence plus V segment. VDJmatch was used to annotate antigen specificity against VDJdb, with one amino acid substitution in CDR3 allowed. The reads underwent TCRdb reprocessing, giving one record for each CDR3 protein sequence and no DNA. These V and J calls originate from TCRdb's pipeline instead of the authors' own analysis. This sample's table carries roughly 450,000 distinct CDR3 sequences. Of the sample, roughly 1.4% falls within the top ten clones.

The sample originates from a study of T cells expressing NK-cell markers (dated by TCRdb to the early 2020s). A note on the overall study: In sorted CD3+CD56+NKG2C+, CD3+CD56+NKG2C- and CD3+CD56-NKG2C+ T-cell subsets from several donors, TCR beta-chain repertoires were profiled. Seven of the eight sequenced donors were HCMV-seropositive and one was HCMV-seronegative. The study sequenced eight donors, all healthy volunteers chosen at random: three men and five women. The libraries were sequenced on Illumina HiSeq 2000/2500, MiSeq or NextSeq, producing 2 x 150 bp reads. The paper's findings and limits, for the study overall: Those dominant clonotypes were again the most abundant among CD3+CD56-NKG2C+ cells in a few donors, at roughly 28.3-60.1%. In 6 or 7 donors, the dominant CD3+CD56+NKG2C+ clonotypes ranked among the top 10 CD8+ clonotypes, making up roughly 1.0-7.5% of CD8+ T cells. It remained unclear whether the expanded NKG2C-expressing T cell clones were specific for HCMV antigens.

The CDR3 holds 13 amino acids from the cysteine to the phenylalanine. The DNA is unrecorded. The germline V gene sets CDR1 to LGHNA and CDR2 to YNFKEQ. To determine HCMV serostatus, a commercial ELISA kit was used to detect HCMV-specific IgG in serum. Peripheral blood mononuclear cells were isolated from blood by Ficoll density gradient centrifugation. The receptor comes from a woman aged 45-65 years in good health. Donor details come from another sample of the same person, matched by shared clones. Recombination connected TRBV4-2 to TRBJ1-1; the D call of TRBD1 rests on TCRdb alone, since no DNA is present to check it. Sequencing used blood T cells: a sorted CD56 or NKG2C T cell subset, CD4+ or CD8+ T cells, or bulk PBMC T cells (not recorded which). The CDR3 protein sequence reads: CASSQAPNTEAFF.